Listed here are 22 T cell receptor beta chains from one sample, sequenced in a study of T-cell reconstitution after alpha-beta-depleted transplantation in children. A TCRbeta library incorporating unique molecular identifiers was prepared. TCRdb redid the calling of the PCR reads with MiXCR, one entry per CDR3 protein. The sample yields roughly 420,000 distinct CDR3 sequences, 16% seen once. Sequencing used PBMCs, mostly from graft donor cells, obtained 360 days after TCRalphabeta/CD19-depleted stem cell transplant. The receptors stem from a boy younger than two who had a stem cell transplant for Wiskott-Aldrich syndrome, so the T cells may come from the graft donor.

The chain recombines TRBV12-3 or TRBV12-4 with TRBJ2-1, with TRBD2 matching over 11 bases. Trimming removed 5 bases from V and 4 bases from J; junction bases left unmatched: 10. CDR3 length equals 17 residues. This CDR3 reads CASSPLWLAGGYNEQFF. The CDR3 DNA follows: TGTGCCAGCAGTCCTTTATGGTTAGCGGGAGGGTACAATGAGCAGTTCTTC.

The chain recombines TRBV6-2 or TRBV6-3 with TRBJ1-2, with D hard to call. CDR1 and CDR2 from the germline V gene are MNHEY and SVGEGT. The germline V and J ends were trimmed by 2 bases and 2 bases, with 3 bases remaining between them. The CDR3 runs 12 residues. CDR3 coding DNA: TGTGCCAGCAGTTACCTGAACTATGGCTACACCTTC. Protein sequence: CASSYLNYGYTF.

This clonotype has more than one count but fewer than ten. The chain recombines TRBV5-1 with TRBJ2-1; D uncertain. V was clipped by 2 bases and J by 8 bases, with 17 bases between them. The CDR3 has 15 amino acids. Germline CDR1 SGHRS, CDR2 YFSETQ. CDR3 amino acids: CASSFWTIGYDEQFF. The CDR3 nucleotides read TGCGCCAGCAGCTTTTGGACGATTGGATATGATGAGCAGTTCTTC.

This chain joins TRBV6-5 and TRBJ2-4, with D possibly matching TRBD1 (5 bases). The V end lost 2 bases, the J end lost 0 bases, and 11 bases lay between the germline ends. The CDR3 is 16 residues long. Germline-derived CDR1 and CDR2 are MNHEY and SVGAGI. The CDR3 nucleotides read TGTGCCAGCAGTTACCCAGACAGATTAGCCAAAAACATTCAGTACTTC. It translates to CASSYPDRLAKNIQYF.

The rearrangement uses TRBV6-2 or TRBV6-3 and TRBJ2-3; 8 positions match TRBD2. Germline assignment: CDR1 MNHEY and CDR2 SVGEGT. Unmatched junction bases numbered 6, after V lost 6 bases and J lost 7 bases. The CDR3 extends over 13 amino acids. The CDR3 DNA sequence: TGTGCCAGCAGAGGGAGCGGGAGTTATACGCAGTATTTT. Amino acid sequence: CASRGSGSYTQYF.

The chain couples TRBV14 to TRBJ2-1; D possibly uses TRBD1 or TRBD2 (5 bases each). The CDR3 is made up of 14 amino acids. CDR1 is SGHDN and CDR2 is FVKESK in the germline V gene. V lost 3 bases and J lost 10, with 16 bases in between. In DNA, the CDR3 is TGTGCCAGCAGCCATTCAGTAAGGGGCGGGGAGCAGTTCTTC. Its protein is CASSHSVRGGEQFF.

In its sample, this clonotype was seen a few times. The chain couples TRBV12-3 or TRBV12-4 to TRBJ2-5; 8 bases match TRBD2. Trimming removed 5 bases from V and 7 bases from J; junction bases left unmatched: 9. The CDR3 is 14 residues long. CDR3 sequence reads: CASSTPGLGGTQYF. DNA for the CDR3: TGTGCCAGCAGTACCCCGGGACTAGGGGGGACCCAGTACTTC.

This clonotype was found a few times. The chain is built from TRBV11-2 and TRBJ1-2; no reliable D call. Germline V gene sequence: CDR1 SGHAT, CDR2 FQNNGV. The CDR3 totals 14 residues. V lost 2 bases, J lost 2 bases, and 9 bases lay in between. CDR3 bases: TGTGCCAGCAGCTTAAGGCAGGCGAACTATGGCTACACCTTC. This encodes CASSLRQANYGYTF. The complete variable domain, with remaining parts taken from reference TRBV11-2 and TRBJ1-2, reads EAGVAQSPRYKIIEKRQSVAFWCNPISGHATLYWYQQILGQGPKLLIQFQNNGVVDDSQLPKDRFSAERLKGVDSTLKIQPAKLEDSAVYLCASSLRQANYGYTFGSGTRLTVV.

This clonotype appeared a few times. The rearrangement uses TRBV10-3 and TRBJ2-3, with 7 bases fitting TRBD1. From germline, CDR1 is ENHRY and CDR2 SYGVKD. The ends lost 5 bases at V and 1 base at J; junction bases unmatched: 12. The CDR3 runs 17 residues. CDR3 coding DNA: TGTGCCATCAGTCAGATCGGTCCTCAGGGGGGCACAGATACGCAGTATTTT. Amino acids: CAISQIGPQGGTDTQYF.

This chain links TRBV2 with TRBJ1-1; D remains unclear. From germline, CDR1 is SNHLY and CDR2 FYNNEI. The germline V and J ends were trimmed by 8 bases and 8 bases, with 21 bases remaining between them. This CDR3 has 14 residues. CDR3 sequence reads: CASDRTGSKTEAFF. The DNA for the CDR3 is TGTGCCAGCGATCGGACTGGGTCTAAGACAGAAGCTTTCTTT.

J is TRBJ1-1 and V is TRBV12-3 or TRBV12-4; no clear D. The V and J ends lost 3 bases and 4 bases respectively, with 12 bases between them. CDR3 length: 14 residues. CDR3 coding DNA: TGTGCCAGCAGTTTCTCAGGTGACTTCACTGAAGCTTTCTTT. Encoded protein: CASSFSGDFTEAFF.

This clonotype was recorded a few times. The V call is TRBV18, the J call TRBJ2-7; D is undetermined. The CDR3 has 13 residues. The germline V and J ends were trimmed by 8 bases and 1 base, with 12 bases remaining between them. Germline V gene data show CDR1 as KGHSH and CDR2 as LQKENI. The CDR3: CASSPDGSYEQYF. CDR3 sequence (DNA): TGTGCCAGCAGCCCGGACGGGTCCTACGAGCAGTACTTC.

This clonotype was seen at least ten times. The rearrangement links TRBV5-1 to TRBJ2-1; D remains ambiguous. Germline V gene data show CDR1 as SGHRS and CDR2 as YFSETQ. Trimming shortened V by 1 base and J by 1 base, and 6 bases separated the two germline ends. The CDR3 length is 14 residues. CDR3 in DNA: TGCGCCAGCAGCTTGCGTTTTTCCTACAATGAGCAGTTCTTC. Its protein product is CASSLRFSYNEQFF.

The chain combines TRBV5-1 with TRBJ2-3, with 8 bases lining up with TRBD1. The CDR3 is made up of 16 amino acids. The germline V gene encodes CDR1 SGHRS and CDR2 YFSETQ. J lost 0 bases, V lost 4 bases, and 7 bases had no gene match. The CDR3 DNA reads TGCGCCAGCAGCCATAACGGACAGGGCAGCACAGATACGCAGTATTTT. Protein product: CASSHNGQGSTDTQYF.

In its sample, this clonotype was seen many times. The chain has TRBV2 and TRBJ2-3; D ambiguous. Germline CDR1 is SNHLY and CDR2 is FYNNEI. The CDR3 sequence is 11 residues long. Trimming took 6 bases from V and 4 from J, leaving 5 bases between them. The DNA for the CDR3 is TGTGCCAGCAGAAGCGCAGATACGCAGTATTTT. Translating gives CASRSADTQYF.

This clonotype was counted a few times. The CDR3 is CASSPLAGGYGPYEQYF. DNA of the CDR3: TGTGCCAGCAGCCCGTTAGCGGGAGGCTACGGACCCTACGAGCAGTACTTC. The chain has TRBV14 and TRBJ2-7, with 10 bases matching TRBD2. The CDR3 loop spans 17 amino acids. Germline V CDR1 and CDR2: SGHDN, FVKESK. The trim removed 4 bases at V and 2 bases at J, leaving 11 bases unmatched. Variable domain in full (rest from reference TRBV14 and TRBJ2-7): EAGVTQFPSHSVIEKGQTVTLRCDPISGHDNLYWYRRVMGKEIKFLLHFVKESKQDESGMPNNRFLAERTGGTYSTLKVQPAELEDSGVYFCASSPLAGGYGPYEQYFGPGTRLTVT.

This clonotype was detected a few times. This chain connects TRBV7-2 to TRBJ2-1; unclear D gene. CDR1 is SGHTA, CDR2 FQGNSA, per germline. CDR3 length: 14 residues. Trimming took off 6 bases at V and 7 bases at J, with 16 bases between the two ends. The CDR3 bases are TGTGCCAGCAGTTCCACGCCGAGCGCTAATGAGCAGTTCTTC. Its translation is CASSSTPSANEQFF.

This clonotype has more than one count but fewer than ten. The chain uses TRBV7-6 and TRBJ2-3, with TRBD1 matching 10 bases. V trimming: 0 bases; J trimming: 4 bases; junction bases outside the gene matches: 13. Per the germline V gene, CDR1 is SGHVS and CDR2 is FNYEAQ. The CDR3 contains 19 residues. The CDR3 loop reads CASSLALWGRTGGADTQYF. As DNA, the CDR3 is TGTGCCAGCAGCTTAGCCCTGTGGGGCCGGACAGGGGGTGCAGATACGCAGTATTTT.

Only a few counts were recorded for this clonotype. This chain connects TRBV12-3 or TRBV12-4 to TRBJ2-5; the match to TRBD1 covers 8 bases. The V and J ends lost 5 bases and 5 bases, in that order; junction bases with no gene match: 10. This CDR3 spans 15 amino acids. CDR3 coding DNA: TGTGCCAGCAGTCCCGACAGGGGCGTCGGGGAGACCCAGTACTTC. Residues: CASSPDRGVGETQYF.

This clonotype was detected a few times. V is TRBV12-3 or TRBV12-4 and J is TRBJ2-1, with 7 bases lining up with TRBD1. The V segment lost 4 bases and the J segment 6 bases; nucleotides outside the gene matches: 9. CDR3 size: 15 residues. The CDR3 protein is CASSSRQGTGNEQFF. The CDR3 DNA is TGTGCCAGCAGTTCCCGACAGGGTACTGGCAATGAGCAGTTCTTC.

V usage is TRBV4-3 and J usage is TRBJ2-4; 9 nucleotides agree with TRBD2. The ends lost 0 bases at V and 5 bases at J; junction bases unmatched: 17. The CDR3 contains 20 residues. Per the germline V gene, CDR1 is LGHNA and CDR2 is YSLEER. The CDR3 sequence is CASSQEDRVSGRGTENIQYF. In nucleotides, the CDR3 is TGCGCCAGCAGCCAAGAGGATCGGGTTAGCGGGAGAGGGACGGAAAACATTCAGTACTTC.

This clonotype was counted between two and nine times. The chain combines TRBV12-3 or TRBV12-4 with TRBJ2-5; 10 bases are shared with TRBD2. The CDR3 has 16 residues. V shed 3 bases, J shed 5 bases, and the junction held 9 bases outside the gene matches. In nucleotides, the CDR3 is TGTGCCAGCAGTTTGGGACTAGCGCCAAGTAGGGAGACCCAGTACTTC. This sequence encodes CASSLGLAPSRETQYF.